This T cell receptor (beta chain) stems from a study of beta chain features in type 1 diabetes. The overall study: Across the samples, roughly 99 million sorted cells were examined in total.

This clone occurred a few times. The authors obtained over 98% purity in all sorted populations. The V end was cut by 2 bases, the J end by 1 base, with 11 bases between. Germline-derived CDR1 and CDR2 are SGHTS and YDEGEE. The CDR3 is made up of 15 amino acids. Reverse transcribing all isolated RNA meant expressed TCRB transcripts were sequenced. Naive, central memory and regulatory T cell samples came to a mean of approximately 3.57 million reads. Produced via immunoSEQ multiplex PCR; TCRdb's table is partial and in-frame only. The table has 850,000 to 900,000 clones, roughly 16% seen once. The clonotype was recovered from a woman aged 18-29 years in good health. Sequencing was done on a sample of naive CD4+ T cells from blood. The V call is TRBV5-8, the J call TRBJ2-3; perhaps TRBD2 as D (5 bases). CDR3 sequence reads: CASSLGGWGTDTQYF. CDR3 coding DNA: TGTGCCAGCAGCTTAGGAGGTTGGGGCACAGATACGCAGTATTTT.